This T cell receptor beta chain appears in the sequencing data of a study of a mutant IDH1 vaccine in newly diagnosed glioma. Across the study: Commencement of vaccination occurred 4-6 weeks following radiotherapy alone, or concurrently with temozolomide cycles. Patients' prior therapy spanned radiotherapy, temozolomide, or both; most underwent both.

The time point is: week 23, last vaccination. One vaccine dose held 300 ug of mutant IDH1 20-mer peptide and came with topical imiquimod. Donor tumors were new WHO grade 3 or 4 IDH1-mutant, ATRX-lost astrocytomas. This clone was recorded a few times. Antigen unknown. Using immunoSEQ multiplex PCR, the repertoire was profiled, and TCRdb retains in-frame clones only, with some absent. This sample has 25,000 to 30,000 clones, with roughly four fifths found just once. Germline-derived CDR1 and CDR2 are SGHVS and FQNEAQ. With 0 bases removed from V and 4 bases from J, the gap between germline ends came to 7 bases. The CDR3 consists of 14 residues.

Sequencing used PBMCs, obtained from a glioma patient whose treatment included an IDH1 peptide vaccine. This rearrangement joins TRBV7-8 to TRBJ1-5; no firm D call. The receptor was isolated from a woman aged 30 to 39 with glioma. The CDR3 DNA is TGTGCCAGCAGCTTAGCAGGAAATAATCAGCCCCAGCATTTT. This codes for CASSLAGNNQPQHF.